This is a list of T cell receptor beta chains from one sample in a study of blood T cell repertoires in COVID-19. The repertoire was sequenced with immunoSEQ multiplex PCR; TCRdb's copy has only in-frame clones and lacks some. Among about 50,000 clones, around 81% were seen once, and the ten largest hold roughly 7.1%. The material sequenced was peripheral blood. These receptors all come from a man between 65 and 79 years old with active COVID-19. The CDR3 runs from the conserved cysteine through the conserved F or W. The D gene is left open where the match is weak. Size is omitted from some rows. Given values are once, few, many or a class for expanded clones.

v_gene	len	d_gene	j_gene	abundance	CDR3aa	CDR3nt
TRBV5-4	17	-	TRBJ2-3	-	CASTRGDRKLSGDTQYF	TGTGCCAGCACCCGGGGCGACAGGAAATTATCCGGAGATACGCAGTATTTT
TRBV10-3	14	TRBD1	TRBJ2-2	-	CAISGDRGTGELFF	TGTGCCATCAGTGGGGACAGGGGCACCGGGGAGCTGTTTTTT
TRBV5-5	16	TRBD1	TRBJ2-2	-	CASSPRDRANTGELFF	TGTGCCAGCAGCCCGCGGGACAGGGCGAACACCGGGGAGCTGTTTTTT
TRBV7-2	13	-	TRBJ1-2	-	CASSSRRNYGYTF	TGTGCCAGCAGCTCTAGACGTAACTATGGCTACACCTTC
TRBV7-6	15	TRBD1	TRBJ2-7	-	CASSLESGGSYEQYF	TGTGCCAGCAGCTTAGAGTCAGGGGGAAGCTACGAGCAGTACTTC
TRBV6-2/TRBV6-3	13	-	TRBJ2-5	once	CASSDPPPRAQYF	TGTGCCAGCAGCGACCCACCCCCACGGGCCCAGTACTTC
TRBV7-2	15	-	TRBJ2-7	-	CASSLIGQGWDEQYF	TGTGCCAGCAGCTTAATCGGGCAGGGATGGGACGAGCAGTACTTC
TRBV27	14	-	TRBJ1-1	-	CASSFHGGPTEAFF	TGTGCCAGCAGCTTCCACGGCGGGCCCACTGAAGCTTTCTTT
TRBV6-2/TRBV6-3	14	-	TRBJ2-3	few	CASSSAQAGDTQYF	TGTGCCAGCAGCTCCGCACAGGCCGGAGATACGCAGTATTTT
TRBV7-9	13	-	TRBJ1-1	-	CATTRGEGSEAFF	TGTGCCACCACCCGCGGGGAGGGGTCCGAAGCTTTCTTT